This T cell receptor (beta chain) comes out of a study of blood T cell repertoires in COVID-19. Sequenced by immunoSEQ multiplex PCR; TCRdb stores in-frame clones only, minus some. Among approximately 400,000 clones listed, about 87% were seen once. Trimming removed 5 bases from V and 11 bases from J; junction bases left unmatched: 15. Germline V gives CDR1 PRHDT, CDR2 FYEKMQ (reference sequence). This CDR3 has 15 amino acids. This receptor was obtained from a woman between 50 and 59 years old with COVID-19, enrolled during active disease. J is TRBJ1-5 and V is TRBV13; TRBD1 matches 7 bases. The sample taken for sequencing was peripheral blood. The CDR3 sequence: CASSTSRGPPGAQHF. CDR3 in DNA: TGTGCCAGCAGCACCTCTAGGGGGCCACCCGGAGCCCAGCATTTT. Together with reference TRBV13 and TRBJ1-5, the CDR3 gives the full variable domain: AAGVIQSPRHLIKEKRETATLKCYPIPRHDTVYWYQQGPGQDPQFLISFYEKMQSDKGSIPDRFSAQQFSDYHSELNMSSLELGDSALYFCASSTSRGPPGAQHFGDGTRLSIL.